The clone carrying this TCR beta chain was found many times. No antigen is known for it. Germline-derived CDR1 and CDR2 are LGHNT and FRNRAP. V was shortened by 7 bases and J by 1 base, with 20 bases between the two germline ends. The CDR3 is 16 residues long. These data are taken from a study of regulatory T cells in long-lasting Graves disease. On the study more broadly: More than 5 years of antithyroid drugs with positive TSH receptor antibodies defined persistent Graves' disease. The study, taken as a whole, reports: Favoring TRBV28, TRBJ1-2 and TRBJ2-5 was a feature seen in persistent disease.

In building TCR beta libraries, iRepertoire HTBI primers were used together with Arm-PCR of CDR3 regions. TCRdb called the multiplex PCR reads again in MiXCR, with one record for every CDR3 protein. This table has approximately 470,000 distinct CDR3 sequences, around 21% appearing once. Documented time point: persistent/refractory GD, antithyroid drugs over 5 years with positive TRAb. Extracted PBMC RNA gave rise to the TCR library. American Thyroid Association guidelines defined how Graves' disease was diagnosed. The V call is TRBV12-5, the J call TRBJ2-7; D assignment may be TRBD1 or TRBD2 (8 bases each). The sample consisted of peripheral blood mononuclear cells (PBMCs), taken when the disease was refractory, from a patient treated with antithyroid drugs. The receptor comes from a female donor with Graves disease. The CDR3 sequence is CASVERERTGSYEQYF. The CDR3 bases are TGTGCTAGTGTTGAGCGGGAGCGGACAGGGTCCTACGAGCAGTACTTC.